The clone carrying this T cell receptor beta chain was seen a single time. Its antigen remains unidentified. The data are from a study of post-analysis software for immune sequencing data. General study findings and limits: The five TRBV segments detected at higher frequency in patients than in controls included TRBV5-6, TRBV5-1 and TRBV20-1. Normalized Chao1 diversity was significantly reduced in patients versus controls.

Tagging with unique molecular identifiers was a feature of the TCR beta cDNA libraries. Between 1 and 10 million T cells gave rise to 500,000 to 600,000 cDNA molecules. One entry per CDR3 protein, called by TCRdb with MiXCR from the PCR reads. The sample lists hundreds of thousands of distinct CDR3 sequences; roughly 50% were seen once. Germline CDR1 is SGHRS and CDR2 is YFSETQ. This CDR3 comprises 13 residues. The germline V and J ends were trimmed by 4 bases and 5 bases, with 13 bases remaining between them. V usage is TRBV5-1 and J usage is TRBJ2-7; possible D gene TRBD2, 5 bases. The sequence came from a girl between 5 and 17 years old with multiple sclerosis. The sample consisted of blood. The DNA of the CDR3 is TGCGCCAGCAGCCGCTGGACTCCTGACGAGCAGTACTTC. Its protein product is CASSRWTPDEQYF.